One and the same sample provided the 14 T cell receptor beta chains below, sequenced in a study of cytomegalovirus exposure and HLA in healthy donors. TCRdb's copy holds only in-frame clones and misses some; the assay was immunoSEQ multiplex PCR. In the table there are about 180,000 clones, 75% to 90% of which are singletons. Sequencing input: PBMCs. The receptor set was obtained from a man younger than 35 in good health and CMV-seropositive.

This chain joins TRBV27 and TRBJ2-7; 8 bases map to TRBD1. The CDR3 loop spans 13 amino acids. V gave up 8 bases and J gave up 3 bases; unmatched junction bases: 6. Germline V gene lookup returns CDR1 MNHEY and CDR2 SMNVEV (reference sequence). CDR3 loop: CASGRDRSYEQYF. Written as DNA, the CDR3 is TGTGCCAGCGGCCGGGACAGGAGCTACGAGCAGTACTTC.

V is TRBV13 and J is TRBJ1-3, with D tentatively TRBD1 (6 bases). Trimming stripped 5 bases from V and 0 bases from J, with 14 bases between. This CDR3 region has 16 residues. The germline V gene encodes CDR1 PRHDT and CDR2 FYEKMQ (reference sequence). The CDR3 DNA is TGTGCCAGCAGCCCAAGACAGGACACCTCTGGAAACACCATATATTTT. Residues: CASSPRQDTSGNTIYF.

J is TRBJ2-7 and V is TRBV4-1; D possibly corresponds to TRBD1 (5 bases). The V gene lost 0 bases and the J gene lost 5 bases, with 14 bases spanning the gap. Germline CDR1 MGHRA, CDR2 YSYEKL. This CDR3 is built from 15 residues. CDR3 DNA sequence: TGCGCCAGCAGCCAAGACCCCCAGGGTGGGGACGAGCAGTACTTC. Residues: CASSQDPQGGDEQYF.

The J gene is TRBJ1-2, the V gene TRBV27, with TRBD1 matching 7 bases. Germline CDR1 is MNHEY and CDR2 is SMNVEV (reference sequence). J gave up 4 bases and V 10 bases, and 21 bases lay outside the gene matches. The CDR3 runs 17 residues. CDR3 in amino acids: CATGIGTARSRPYGYTF. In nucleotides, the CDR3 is TGTGCCACCGGGATCGGGACAGCCCGCTCCCGTCCCTATGGCTACACCTTC.

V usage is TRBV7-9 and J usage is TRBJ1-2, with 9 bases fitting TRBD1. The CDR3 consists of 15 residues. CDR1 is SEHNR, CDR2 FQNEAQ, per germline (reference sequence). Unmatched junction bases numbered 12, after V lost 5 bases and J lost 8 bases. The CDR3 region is CASSRDRDRVNGYTF. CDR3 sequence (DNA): TGTGCCAGCAGCCGTGACCGGGACAGGGTGAACGGCTACACCTTC.

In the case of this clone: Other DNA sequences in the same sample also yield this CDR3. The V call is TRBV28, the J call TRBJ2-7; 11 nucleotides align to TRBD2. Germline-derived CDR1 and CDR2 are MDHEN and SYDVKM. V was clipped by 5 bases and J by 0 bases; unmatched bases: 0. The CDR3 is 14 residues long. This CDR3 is CASSTSGSSYEQYF. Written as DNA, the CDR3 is TGTGCCAGCAGTACTAGCGGGAGCTCCTACGAGCAGTACTTC.

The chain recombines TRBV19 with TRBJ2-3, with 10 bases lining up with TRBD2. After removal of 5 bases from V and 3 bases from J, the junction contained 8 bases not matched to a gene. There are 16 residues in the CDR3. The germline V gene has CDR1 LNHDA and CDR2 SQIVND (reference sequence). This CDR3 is CASSGASGSWTDTQYF. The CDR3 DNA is TGTGCCAGTAGTGGCGCTAGCGGGAGTTGGACAGATACGCAGTATTTT. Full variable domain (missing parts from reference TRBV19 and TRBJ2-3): DGGITQSPKYLFRKEGQNVTLSCEQNLNHDAMYWYRQDPGQGLRLIYYSQIVNDFQKGDIAEGYSVSREKKESFPLTVTSAQKNPTAFYLCASSGASGSWTDTQYFGPGTRLTVL.

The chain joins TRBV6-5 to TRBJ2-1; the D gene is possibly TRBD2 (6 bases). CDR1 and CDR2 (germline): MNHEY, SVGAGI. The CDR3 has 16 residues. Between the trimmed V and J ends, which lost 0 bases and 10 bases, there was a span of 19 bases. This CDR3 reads CASSYSSGTGLREQFF. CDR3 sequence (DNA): TGTGCCAGCAGTTACTCCTCGGGCACGGGACTCCGAGAGCAGTTCTTC.

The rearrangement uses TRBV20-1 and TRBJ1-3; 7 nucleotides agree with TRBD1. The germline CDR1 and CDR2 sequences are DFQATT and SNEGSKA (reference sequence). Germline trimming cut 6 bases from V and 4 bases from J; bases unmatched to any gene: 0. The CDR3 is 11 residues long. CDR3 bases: TGCAGTGCGGGACAGGGAAACACCATATATTTT. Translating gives CSAGQGNTIYF.

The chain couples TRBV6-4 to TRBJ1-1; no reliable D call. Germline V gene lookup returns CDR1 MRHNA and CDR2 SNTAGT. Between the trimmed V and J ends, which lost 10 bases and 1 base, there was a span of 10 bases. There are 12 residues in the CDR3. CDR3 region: CANEGSNTEAFF. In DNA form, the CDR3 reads TGTGCCAACGAGGGCTCGAACACTGAAGCTTTCTTT.

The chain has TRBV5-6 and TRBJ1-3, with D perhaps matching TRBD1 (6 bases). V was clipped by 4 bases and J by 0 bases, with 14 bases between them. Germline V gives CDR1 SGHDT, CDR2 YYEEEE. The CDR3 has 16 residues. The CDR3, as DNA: TGTGCCAGCAGCACCCGGGACATGTACTCTGGAAACACCATATATTTT. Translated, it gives CASSTRDMYSGNTIYF.

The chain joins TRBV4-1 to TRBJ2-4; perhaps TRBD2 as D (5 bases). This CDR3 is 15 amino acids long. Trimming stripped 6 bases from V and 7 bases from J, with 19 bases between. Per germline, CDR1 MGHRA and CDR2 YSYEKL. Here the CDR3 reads CASSRRGSGDNIQYF. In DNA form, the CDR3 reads TGCGCCAGCAGTCGCCGGGGATCAGGCGATAACATTCAGTACTTC.

The CDR3 DNA reads as TGCGCCAGCAGCTTGGGGGCGGGGGGTTACTACAATGAGCAGTTCTTC. It translates to CASSLGAGGYYNEQFF. This chain links TRBV5-1 with TRBJ2-1; 8 nucleotides align to TRBD2. CDR1 SGHRS and CDR2 YFSETQ come from the germline V gene. The junction had 5 bases not matched to a gene; V was cut back by 0 bases and J by 3 bases. The CDR3 consists of 16 residues.

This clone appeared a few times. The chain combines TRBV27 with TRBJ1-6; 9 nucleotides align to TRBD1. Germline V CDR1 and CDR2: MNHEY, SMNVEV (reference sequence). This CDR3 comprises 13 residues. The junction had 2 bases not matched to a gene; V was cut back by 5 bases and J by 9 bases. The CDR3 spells CASSRDRASPLHF. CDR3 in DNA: TGTGCCAGCAGTCGGGACAGGGCTTCACCCCTCCACTTT.